This TCR beta chain comes out of a study of blood T cell repertoires in COVID-19. The CDR3 contains 13 residues. The V end lost 2 bases, the J end lost 4 bases, and 9 bases lay between the germline ends. Looked up from germline, CDR1 is MNHEY and CDR2 is SVGAGI. Some clones are missing from TCRdb's copy, which holds only in-frame ones; the method was immunoSEQ multiplex PCR. The profile shows some 270,000 clones, about 83% of them singletons. This clone came up once. The clonotype was recovered from a woman aged 40-49 years who had recovered from COVID-19. Sample: peripheral blood. The chain combines TRBV6-5 with TRBJ2-7; no reliable D call. CDR3 DNA sequence: TGTGCCAGCAGTTACCACGCTAGTTACGAGCAGTACTTC. Amino acid sequence: CASSYHASYEQYF.